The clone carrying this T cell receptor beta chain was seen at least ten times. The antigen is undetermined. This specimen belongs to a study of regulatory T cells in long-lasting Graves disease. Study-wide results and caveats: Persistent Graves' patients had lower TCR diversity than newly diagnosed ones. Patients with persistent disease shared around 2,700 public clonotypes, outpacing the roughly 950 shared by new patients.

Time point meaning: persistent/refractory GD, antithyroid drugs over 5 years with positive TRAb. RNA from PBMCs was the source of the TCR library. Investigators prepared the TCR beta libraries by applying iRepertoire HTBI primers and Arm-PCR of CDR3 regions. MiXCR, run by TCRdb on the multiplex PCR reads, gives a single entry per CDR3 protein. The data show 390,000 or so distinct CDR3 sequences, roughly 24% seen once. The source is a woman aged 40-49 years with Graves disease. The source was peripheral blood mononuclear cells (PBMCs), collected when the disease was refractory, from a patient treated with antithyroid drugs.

CDR3 in amino acids: CASSPTGTGSYEQYF. The CDR3 DNA reads as TGTGCCAGCAGTCCGACTGGGACGGGGTCCTACGAGCAGTACTTC. V and J are TRBV28 and TRBJ2-7; D may correspond to TRBD1 or TRBD2 (5 bases each). This CDR3 is 15 amino acids long. Trimming cost V 5 bases and J 1 base, with 15 bases left between them. Germline V gives CDR1 MDHEN, CDR2 SYDVKM.